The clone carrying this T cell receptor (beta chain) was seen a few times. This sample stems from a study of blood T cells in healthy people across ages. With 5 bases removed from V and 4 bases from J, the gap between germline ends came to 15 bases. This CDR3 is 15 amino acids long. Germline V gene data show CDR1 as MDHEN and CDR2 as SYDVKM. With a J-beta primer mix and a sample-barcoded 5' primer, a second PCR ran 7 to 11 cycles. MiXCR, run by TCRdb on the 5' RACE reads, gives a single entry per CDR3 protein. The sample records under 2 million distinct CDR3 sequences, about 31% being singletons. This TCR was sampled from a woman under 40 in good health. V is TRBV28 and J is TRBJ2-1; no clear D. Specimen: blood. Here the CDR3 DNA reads TGTGCCAGCAGTCCCCCCAGCTGCAGGTACAATGAGCAGTTCTTC. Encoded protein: CASSPPSCRYNEQFF.